Each of the 9 T cell receptor beta chains below was sequenced from the same sample in a study of T cells after yellow fever vaccination. TCRdb used MiXCR to reprocess the 5' RACE reads, holding one entry per CDR3 protein. The data show approximately 120,000 distinct CDR3 sequences, with about 7.4% seen just once and roughly 2.6% held by the top ten. This specimen was CD4+ T cells sorted from PBMCs, taken more than 8 days after the first yellow fever vaccination. The source of these receptors is a man between 18 and 35 years old who received the YFV17D yellow fever vaccine.

This clonotype was picked up a small number of times. V is TRBV7-2 and J is TRBJ2-3, with 8 bases lining up with TRBD2. The CDR3 has 16 amino acids. The germline V gene has CDR1 SGHTA and CDR2 FQGNSA. The V and J ends lost 5 bases and 1 base, in that order; junction bases with no gene match: 8. The CDR3 here is CASSVQRGSGTDTQYF. The CDR3 nucleotides read TGTGCCAGCAGCGTTCAGCGGGGGTCTGGCACAGATACGCAGTATTTT.

This clonotype occurred many times. The chain has TRBV12-3 or TRBV12-4 and TRBJ1-6; D ambiguous. The ends were cut back, 8 bases at V and 8 bases at J, with 19 bases in the middle. This CDR3 spans 15 amino acids. The CDR3 here is CASVGAGGGDSPLHF. CDR3 sequence (DNA): TGTGCCAGCGTCGGAGCCGGAGGAGGAGATTCACCCCTCCACTTT.

This clonotype was detected ten times or more. V usage is TRBV5-1 and J usage is TRBJ2-5, with 9 positions matching TRBD1. In germline, CDR1 is SGHRS, CDR2 YFSETQ. Trimming removed 0 bases from V and 4 bases from J; junction bases left unmatched: 4. The CDR3 runs to 15 residues. The CDR3 is CASSLAGTGTETQYF. As DNA, the CDR3 is TGCGCCAGCAGCTTGGCGGGGACAGGGACAGAGACCCAGTACTTC.

This clonotype has a count of ten or more. As DNA, the CDR3 is TGCGCCAGCAGCTTGTTGGGGGTAGGAAACACCATATATTTT. It is translated as CASSLLGVGNTIYF. The rearrangement uses TRBV5-1 and TRBJ1-3; a possible D gene is TRBD1 (5 bases). The V end was cut by 1 base, the J end by 4 bases, with 9 bases between. Germline CDR1 SGHRS, CDR2 YFSETQ. This CDR3 contains 14 residues.

This clonotype was recorded at least ten times. This chain links TRBV5-1 with TRBJ1-3; D is unresolved. Trimming removed 0 bases at V and 2 bases at J, with 9 bases between. CDR3 length: 15 amino acids. In germline, CDR1 is SGHRS, CDR2 YFSETQ. CDR3 loop: CASSLGSVTGNTIYF. The CDR3 DNA reads TGCGCCAGCAGCTTGGGGAGCGTAACTGGAAACACCATATATTTT. The full variable domain, completed using reference TRBV5-1 and TRBJ1-3, is KAGVTQTPRYLIKTRGQQVTLSCSPISGHRSVSWYQQTPGQGLQFLFEYFSETQRNKGNFPGRFSGRQFSNSRSEMNVSTLELGDSALYLCASSLGSVTGNTIYFGEGSWLTVV.

The chain recombines TRBV7-8 with TRBJ2-7; a weak D match, TRBD2 (6 bases). V dropped 5 bases and J dropped 2 bases, with 13 bases sitting between them. Germline CDR1 reads SGHVS; CDR2 reads FQNEAQ. CDR3 length equals 14 residues. CDR3 protein: CASSPSEIAYEQYF. CDR3 DNA: TGTGCCAGCAGCCCTAGCGAGATCGCCTACGAGCAGTACTTC.

V gene TRBV5-5 combines with J gene TRBJ2-3; tentatively, D is TRBD2 (6 bases). Per the germline V gene, CDR1 is SGHKS and CDR2 is YYEKEE (reference sequence). The ends were cut back, 4 bases at V and 1 base at J, with 19 bases in the middle. The CDR3 totals 17 residues. The CDR3 nucleotides read TGTGCCAGCAGCCCTGGACTCGTCGGGGGTCGCACAGATACGCAGTATTTT. Its protein is CASSPGLVGGRTDTQYF.

This clonotype was seen a handful of times. V and J are TRBV12-3 or TRBV12-4 and TRBJ1-5; perhaps TRBD1 as D (6 bases). This CDR3 spans 13 amino acids. Trimming took off 7 bases at V and 6 bases at J, with 13 bases between the two ends. DNA for the CDR3: TGTGCCAGCACCGAACAGGGTATTCAGCCCCAGCATTTT. Translation: CASTEQGIQPQHF.

There are many counts of this clonotype. The chain has TRBV5-1 and TRBJ2-2; D perhaps matches TRBD2 (5 bases). Trimming removed 5 bases at V and 4 bases at J, with 9 bases between. The CDR3 runs to 13 residues. The germline CDR1 and CDR2 sequences are SGHRS and YFSETQ. CDR3 loop: CASRTSFTGELFF. The CDR3 nucleotides are TGCGCCAGCAGAACTAGTTTCACCGGGGAGCTGTTTTTT. Looking up the rest from reference TRBV5-1 and TRBJ2-2 gives the full variable domain: KAGVTQTPRYLIKTRGQQVTLSCSPISGHRSVSWYQQTPGQGLQFLFEYFSETQRNKGNFPGRFSGRQFSNSRSEMNVSTLELGDSALYLCASRTSFTGELFFGEGSRLTVL.